A single sample gave rise to the 5 T cell receptor beta chains below, sequenced in a study of T cell clonality in common variable immunodeficiency. TCRdb's copy holds only in-frame clones and misses some; the assay was immunoSEQ multiplex PCR. Listed here are roughly 60,000 clones without any singletons, the top ten holding under 2%. Sequenced sample: peripheral blood mononuclear cells. All receptors come from a person between 18 and 69 years old in good health.

This clone has at least ten counts. This chain's CDR3 is CASSLTQAQETQYF. CDR3 DNA, as far as it was read: TGTGCCAGCAGTCTAACACAGGCCCAAGAGACC. The genes are TRBV5-4 and TRBJ2-5; perhaps TRBD1 as D (5 bases). The sequence runs out 3 residues before the end of the CDR3; the remainder is reconstructed from the germline J gene. Per germline, CDR1 SGHNT and CDR2 YYREEE (reference sequence). Trimming removed 5 bases from V and 1 base from J, with 12 bases in between. This CDR3 contains 14 residues.

In this sample, this clone turned up many times. The DNA ends 3 residues before the CDR3 does, and the rest of the CDR3 is filled in from the germline J gene. The chain carries TRBV12-5 and TRBJ1-1; 7 bases are shared with TRBD1. Trimming at V came to 3 bases and at J to 0 bases, leaving 16 bases not matched to a gene. Germline CDR1 and CDR2: LGHNT and FRNRAP. The CDR3 is 19 residues long. The sequenced CDR3 bases are TGTGCTAGTGGTTTTTGGGCCCCAGGGGGGCGAAACTTGAACACTGAA. This sequence encodes CASGFWAPGGRNLNTE. The CDR3 as a whole reads CASGFWAPGGRNLNTEAFF. Variable domain in full (rest from reference TRBV12-5 and TRBJ1-1): DARVTQTPRHKVTEMGQEVTMRCQPILGHNTVFWYRQTMMQGLELLAYFRNRAPLDDSGMPKDRFSAEMPDATLATLKIQPSEPRDSAVYFCASGFWAPGGRNLNTEAFFGQGTRLTVV.

In its sample, this clone was seen many times. The CDR3 extends 3 residues past the end of the read, so its final part is completed from the germline J gene. The chain combines TRBV5-1 with TRBJ2-7; 8 nucleotides align to TRBD1. The CDR3 totals 15 residues. J lost 4 bases, V lost 0 bases, and 6 bases had no gene match. Germline V gene lookup returns CDR1 SGHRS and CDR2 YFSETQ. The part of the CDR3 DNA that was read is TGCGCCAGCAGCTTGGGGGGACAGGCAACGTACGAG. The encoded protein is CASSLGGQATYE. The whole CDR3 sequence is CASSLGGQATYEQYF.

This clone was seen repeatedly, ten times or more. The read ends 3 residues early relative to the CDR3; the germline J gene fills the gap. The chain has TRBV19 and TRBJ1-4, with D unclear. CDR1 is LNHDA and CDR2 is SQIVND in the germline V gene (reference sequence). The V gene lost 7 bases and the J gene lost 6 bases, with 6 bases spanning the gap. The CDR3 is 11 amino acids. Incomplete CDR3 DNA: TGTGCCAGTACCAACTATGAAAAA. The encoded protein is CASTNYEK. The whole CDR3 protein is CASTNYEKLFF.

This clone was observed many times. CDR3 DNA (partial): TGCAGTGCTAGACTGCCTAGCGGGACCTATAACACCGGGGAG. This codes for CSARLPSGTYNTGE. The whole CDR3 sequence is CSARLPSGTYNTGELFF. The genes are TRBV20-1 and TRBJ2-2; 9 positions agree with TRBD2. The CDR3 extends 3 residues past the end of the read, so its final part is completed from the germline J gene. CDR1 is DFQATT and CDR2 is SNEGSKA in the germline V gene (reference sequence). The CDR3 spans 17 residues. V lost 2 bases to trimming and J lost 2 bases; unmatched junction nucleotides: 9.